The 6 T cell receptor beta chains presented below share a single source sample, sequenced in a study of blood T cell repertoires in COVID-19. TCRdb's table, derived via immunoSEQ multiplex PCR, lists solely in-frame clones and lacks some. The sample lists some 380,000 clones, 88% occurring once. Sequencing used PBMCs or T cells enriched from blood (not recorded which). These receptors were obtained from a woman aged 40 to 50 with acute COVID-19.

The table lists this clone with a few counts. The rearrangement joins TRBV3-1 (or the pseudogene TRBV3-2) to TRBJ2-7, with TRBD1 matching over 8 bases. Germline trimming cut 4 bases from V and 2 bases from J; bases unmatched to any gene: 4. Germline V CDR1 and CDR2: LGHDT, YNNKEL (reference sequence). This CDR3 contains 14 residues. This chain's CDR3 is CASSPGQATYEQYF. In DNA form, the CDR3 reads TGTGCCAGCAGCCCGGGACAGGCAACCTACGAGCAGTACTTC.

The gene calls are TRBV29-1 and TRBJ1-1; D ambiguous. Trimming shortened V by 6 bases and J by 4 bases, and 15 bases separated the two germline ends. Germline V gene sequence: CDR1 SQVTM, CDR2 ANQGSEA. The CDR3 runs 13 residues. CDR3 nucleotides: TGCAGCGTGGTCGACCCGACGGGCACTGAAGCTTTCTTT. This codes for CSVVDPTGTEAFF.

The chain combines TRBV9 with TRBJ2-6; TRBD1 might be the D (5 bases). In germline, CDR1 is SGDLS, CDR2 YYNGEE. CDR3 length: 16 amino acids. With 4 bases removed from V and 0 bases from J, the gap between germline ends came to 11 bases. This CDR3 reads CASSLAGNSGANVLTF. The CDR3 DNA follows: TGTGCCAGCAGCCTTGCAGGGAACTCTGGGGCCAACGTCCTGACTTTC.

This chain uses TRBV5-8 with TRBJ1-5; 7 bases map to TRBD1. The CDR3 runs to 14 residues. CDR1 is SGHTS and CDR2 is YDEGEE in the germline V gene. The V and J ends lost 2 bases and 7 bases, in that order; junction bases with no gene match: 6. The CDR3 nucleotides are TGTGCCAGCAGCTTTCTTAGACAGGGACAGCCCCAGCATTTT. It codes for CASSFLRQGQPQHF.

The chain couples TRBV2 to TRBJ2-7, with 12 bases matching TRBD1. Germline V gene lookup returns CDR1 SNHLY and CDR2 FYNNEI. CDR3 length equals 13 residues. Trimming took 7 bases from V and 6 from J; bases not matched to a gene: 4. The CDR3 sequence: CASTRDRGLEQYF. The CDR3 DNA reads TGTGCCAGCACCCGGGACAGGGGGCTCGAGCAGTACTTC.

The V and J genes are TRBV2 and TRBJ2-1, with 9 bases aligning to TRBD2. J was trimmed by 4 bases and V by 7 bases; bases with no gene match: 8. Germline V CDR1 and CDR2: SNHLY, FYNNEI. The CDR3 runs 15 residues. The CDR3 DNA sequence: TGTGCCAGCACCGAAGCGGGGGGTCTTTACAATGAGCAGTTCTTC. This encodes CASTEAGGLYNEQFF.